Listed below are T cell receptor beta chains from one sample, sequenced in a study of post-analysis software for immune sequencing data. MiXCR, run by TCRdb on the PCR reads, gives a single entry per CDR3 protein. This repertoire shows more than 350,000 distinct CDR3 sequences, more than 30% found once; its top ten account for about 8%. The sequenced sample consisted of blood. Source of these receptors: a girl aged 2 to 9 with multiple sclerosis. The CDR3 runs from the conserved cysteine through the conserved F or W. The D gene is left open where the match is weak. Rows may omit the clone size; those that give it use once, few, many or a size class.

j_call v_call clone_size d_call cdr3_nt cdr3_aa
TRBJ1-2 TRBV20-1 . . TGCAGTGCTAGAGAGGAGGGAAGGGTCTATGGCTACACCTTC CSAREEGRVYGYTF
TRBJ2-1 TRBV7-2 . TRBD2 TGTGCCAGCAGCTTTCGGACTAGCGGGAGGCAGCAGTTCTTC CASSFRTSGRQQFF
TRBJ2-7 TRBV30 . . TGTGCCTGGAGTGCCTGGTCGGACGACTCCTACGAGCAGTACTTC CAWSAWSDDSYEQYF
TRBJ2-3 TRBV6-6 few TRBD1 TGTGCCAGCAGTTACGCGACAGGGCGCACAGATACGCAGTATTTT CASSYATGRTDTQYF
TRBJ2-5 TRBV3-1 . TRBD1 TGTGCCAGCAGCCAACTGACAGGGGGAGAGACCCAGTACTTC CASSQLTGGETQYF
TRBJ1-6 TRBV6-5 . . TGTGCCAGCAGTTTAATAAGCTCCTATAATTCACCCCTCCACTTT CASSLISSYNSPLHF
TRBJ2-3 TRBV7-2 . . TGTGCCAGCAGCCAGGGCTGGACAGATACGCAGTATTTT CASSQGWTDTQYF
TRBJ1-1 TRBV5-1 few TRBD1 TGCGCCAGCAGCCGACAGGGAGTGGGCACTGAAGCTTTCTTT CASSRQGVGTEAFF
TRBJ2-3 TRBV6-5 . TRBD2 TGTGCCAGCAGTAGCGGGATACCCACAGATACGCAGTATTTT CASSSGIPTDTQYF
TRBJ2-2 TRBV10-3 . . TGTGCCATCAGTGCCTCGGCAGGGCCAGTGAGGGAGCTGTTTTTT CAISASAGPVRELFF
TRBJ1-1 TRBV10-3 . . TGTGCCATCAGTGCCAACAGGGATTGGAGCACTGAAGCTTTCTTT CAISANRDWSTEAFF
TRBJ2-7 TRBV5-1 . . TGCGCCAGCAGCTTGGTAAGCGGTGATAGCTCCTACAATGAGCAGTACTTC CASSLVSGDSSYNEQYF
TRBJ2-7 TRBV29-1 few TRBD1 TGCAGCGTTGGGGACAGGTGCTACGAGCAGTACTTC CSVGDRCYEQYF
TRBJ2-7 TRBV7-9 few TRBD1 TGTGCCAGCAGCAACCGAGGACAGGGGGCTCACGAGCAGTACTTC CASSNRGQGAHEQYF
TRBJ1-2 TRBV29-1 . . TGCAGCGTTGAAGAAATACAGTTTAACTATGGCTACACCTTC CSVEEIQFNYGYTF
TRBJ2-2 TRBV5-1 . . TGCGCCAGCAGCTTCCAGGGGGGGACCGGGGAGCTGTTTTTT CASSFQGGTGELFF
TRBJ2-7 TRBV5-6 . TRBD2 TGTGCCAGCAGCCCCTTCCTAGCGGGGGCTGACGAGCAGTACTTC CASSPFLAGADEQYF
TRBJ2-3 TRBV15 . TRBD2 TGTGCCACCAGCAGACGCGGGCTAGCGGGAGTGAGCACAGATACGCAGTATTTT CATSRRGLAGVSTDTQYF
TRBJ2-7 TRBV7-3 . . TGTGCCAGCAGCTTAATGGGCCCCTACGAGCAGTACTTC CASSLMGPYEQYF
TRBJ2-4 TRBV24-1 few TRBD1 TGTGCCACCAGTGATCCTGACAGGGGGCAAGAGCAGTACTTC CATSDPDRGQEQYF
TRBJ1-1 TRBV27 . . TGTACCAGCAGTTTATCAAGGCAGAAGAACAACATGAACACTGAAGCTTTCTTT CTSSLSRQKNNMNTEAFF
TRBJ2-1 TRBV6-6 . TRBD2 TGTGCCAGCGACATCGTGGGAGGGCCAAATGAGCAGTTCTTC CASDIVGGPNEQFF
TRBJ2-1 TRBV4-1 few . TGCGCCAGCAGCCAAAGACTCTCGAGCTTTAGCTCCTACAATGAGCAGTTCTTC CASSQRLSSFSSYNEQFF
TRBJ1-5 TRBV6-6 . . TGTGCCAGCAGTTACGGGCTTCTATGGGATCAGCCCCAGCATTTT CASSYGLLWDQPQHF
TRBJ2-3 TRBV5-1 few . TGCGCCAGCAGCTCTTCGTGGTTAAACACAGATACGCAGTATTTT CASSSSWLNTDTQYF
TRBJ1-2 TRBV10-3 few . TGTGCCATCAGTGATGAGGGGGACTATGGCTACACCTTC CAISDEGDYGYTF
TRBJ2-7 TRBV7-6 . TRBD2 TGTGCCAGCAGTTCCGGGACTACTTCCTACGAGCAGTACTTC CASSSGTTSYEQYF
TRBJ1-2 TRBV10-2 . . TGCGCCAGCAGTGAGGGGGACGATGGCTACACCTTC CASSEGDDGYTF
TRBJ2-7 TRBV6-5 few TRBD1 TGTGCCAGCAGTTACTTTACGGGACAGGGTGGCTACGAGCAGTACTTC CASSYFTGQGGYEQYF
TRBJ1-1 TRBV29-1 . . TGCAGCGTTGTGGGGATCGGGGGGACCACTGAAGCTTTCTTT CSVVGIGGTTEAFF
TRBJ2-5 TRBV14 . TRBD2 TGTGCCAGCAGTCCCCGGACTAGCGGGGCCCCGATCGGGACCCAGTACTTC CASSPRTSGAPIGTQYF
TRBJ2-2 TRBV4-3 . TRBD1 TGCGCCAGCAGCCAACTATGGGACAGGGCCAACACCGGGGAGCTGTTTTTT CASSQLWDRANTGELFF
TRBJ2-7 TRBV2 few . TGTGCCAGCAGTGGCGGGATGAGCTACGAGCAGTACTTC CASSGGMSYEQYF
TRBJ2-5 TRBV21-1 . . TGTGCCAGCAGCAAAGTCGGGATAGGCCAAGAGACCCAGTACTTC CASSKVGIGQETQYF
TRBJ2-5 TRBV29-1 . TRBD2 TGCAGCGTTGAAGGCCTAGCGGGGCAAGAGACCCAGTACTTC CSVEGLAGQETQYF
TRBJ2-1 TRBV21-1 . . TGTGCCAGCCTCGAGACTTGCTCCTACAATGAGCAGTTCTTC CASLETCSYNEQFF
TRBJ2-5 TRBV5-5 . . TGTGCCAGCAGCTTGTTCCAGGGCCTCCAAGAGACCCAGTACTTC CASSLFQGLQETQYF
TRBJ2-1 TRBV10-3 few . TGTGCCATCAGTGGTCGACCGGGGGCACCGAGCTCCTACAATGAGCAGTTCTTC CAISGRPGAPSSYNEQFF
TRBJ2-1 TRBV20-1 . TRBD2 TGCAGTGCTAGGGAGCCCGCGGGGGGCCGACAGTTCTTC CSAREPAGGRQFF
TRBJ2-1 TRBV10-3 few TRBD2 TGTGCCACCGAAACTAGCGGGGGGGAACACAATGAGCAGTTCTTC CATETSGGEHNEQFF
TRBJ2-5 TRBV15 few . TGTGCCACCAGCAGAGCTCCAGGGGTCGGAGAGACCCAGTACTTC CATSRAPGVGETQYF
TRBJ2-1 TRBV4-1 . . TGCGCCAGCAGCCAAGACACGGGAGCTTGGAATGAGCAGTTCTTC CASSQDTGAWNEQFF
TRBJ1-6 TRBV7-3 . . TGTGCCAGCAGCTTAGACAGTAATAATTCACCCCTCCACTTT CASSLDSNNSPLHF
TRBJ1-4 TRBV15 . TRBD1 TGTGCCACCAGCAGAGATAGGGACAGCTATGTTGAAAAACTGTTTTTT CATSRDRDSYVEKLFF
TRBJ1-4 TRBV5-1 . . TGCGCCAGCAGCTTGGGACAGATAAATGAAAAACGGTTTTTT CASSLGQINEKRFF
TRBJ2-1 TRBV12-3/TRBV12-4 . . TGTGCCAGCAGTTTTGTGGCAGGGTTCCGCAATGAGCAGTTCTTC CASSFVAGFRNEQFF
TRBJ2-1 TRBV6-2/TRBV6-3 few . TGTGCCAGCAGTTATCCCCCGGGACACTTGTACAATGAGCAGTTCTTC CASSYPPGHLYNEQFF
TRBJ2-7 TRBV5-1 . . TGCGCCAGCAGCTTGTCCCCGGGGCGCTACGAGCAGTACTTC CASSLSPGRYEQYF
TRBJ1-5 TRBV12-3/TRBV12-4 . . TGTGCCAGCAGTTTAGGAGGATGGCCACTGACTCAGCCCCAGCATTTT CASSLGGWPLTQPQHF
TRBJ2-6 TRBV20-1 . . TGCAGTGCTAGAGAAGGGGCGGCCGGGGCCAACGTCCTGACTTTC CSAREGAAGANVLTF
TRBJ1-6 TRBV27 . . TGTGCCAGCTCCTTAGCCGGGAGAGGGCCCTCCTATAATTCACCCCTCCACTTT CASSLAGRGPSYNSPLHF
TRBJ2-3 TRBV7-2 . . TGTGCCAGCAGCTTAGATCTGGCTAGCACAGATACGCAGTATTTT CASSLDLASTDTQYF
TRBJ2-7 TRBV28 few . TGTGCCAGCAGGCAAAACTACCTCTTCTCGGGCTCCTACGAGCAGTACTTC CASRQNYLFSGSYEQYF
TRBJ1-2 TRBV5-1 few . TGCGCCAGCAGCATTGACAGGTCCCCCAACTATGGCTACACCTTC CASSIDRSPNYGYTF
TRBJ2-7 TRBV20-1 once . TGCAGTGCTAGGGCCGGAACAGTCGCCTACGAGCAGTACTTC CSARAGTVAYEQYF
TRBJ1-4 TRBV20-1 . TRBD1 TGCAGTGCTAGGTGGGCAGGGGGCGTATTTAATGAAAAACTGTTTTTT CSARWAGGVFNEKLFF
TRBJ2-5 TRBV7-6 few TRBD2 TGTGCCAGCAGCTCCTCCACACTAGCGGGGGGGCGAGAGCAGTACTTC CASSSSTLAGGREQYF
TRBJ2-7 TRBV12-3/TRBV12-4 . TRBD2 TGTGCCAGCAGTACCCCTACTAGCGGGATCTACGAGCAGTACTTC CASSTPTSGIYEQYF
TRBJ2-1 TRBV29-1 few . TGCAGCGAAAGAGAGGTCTACAATGAGCAGTTCTTC CSEREVYNEQFF
TRBJ2-7 TRBV21-1 . . TGTACCAGCAGCAAAGAGGTTAAGCGGACAGTAATCTACGAGCAGTACTTC CTSSKEVKRTVIYEQYF